These 25 T cell receptor beta chains came from one sample sequenced in a study of T cell repertoires in cytomegalovirus infection. TCRdb recomputed calls from the reads with MiXCR, one row per CDR3 protein. Found here are about 700,000 distinct CDR3 sequences, 30% to 35% of them singletons; the top ten hold about 20%. Their antigens remain unidentified. The sequencing here drew on cultured PBMCs, taken from culture after CMV antigen stimulation. Every receptor here comes from a human donor in good health (CMV status not recorded). Some clones in this sample may be carry-over from other donors' samples.

This chain connects TRBV7-2 to TRBJ1-4; a weak D match, TRBD1 (5 bases). Germline V gene data show CDR1 as SGHTA and CDR2 as FQGNSA. V was shortened by 4 bases and J by 10 bases, with 19 bases between the two germline ends. The CDR3 consists of 15 residues. CDR3 amino acids: CASSSETDFGGKLFF. The CDR3 nucleotides read TGTGCCAGCAGCTCCGAGACAGACTTTGGTGGAAAACTGTTTTTT.

V and J are TRBV10-3 and TRBJ2-1, with 12 bases identical to TRBD2. Germline CDR1 reads ENHRY; CDR2 reads SYGVKD. The junction had 9 bases not matched to a gene; V was cut back by 9 bases and J by 6 bases. The CDR3 is 15 amino acids. CDR3 sequence (DNA): TGTGCCATACAAACCCCGGGACTAGCGGGCAATGAGCAGTTCTTC. This gives the protein CAIQTPGLAGNEQFF.

The chain joins TRBV12-3 or TRBV12-4 to TRBJ2-2, with D hard to call. CDR3 length: 15 residues. Trimming took 2 bases from V and 0 from J, leaving 7 bases between them. CDR3 nucleotides: TGTGCCAGCAGTTTATTGCTAGCGAACACCGGGGAGCTGTTTTTT. It yields the protein CASSLLLANTGELFF.

The chain is built from TRBV4-1 and TRBJ1-1, with 10 bases lining up with TRBD1. Germline assignment: CDR1 MGHRA and CDR2 YSYEKL. The junction had 3 bases not matched to a gene; V was cut back by 4 bases and J by 1 base. The CDR3 covers 15 residues. CDR3 protein: CASSPTGGGNTEAFF. The DNA for the CDR3 is TGCGCCAGCAGCCCGACAGGGGGCGGGAACACTGAAGCTTTCTTT.

This clonotype has only a few counts. The rearrangement joins TRBV12-3 or TRBV12-4 to TRBJ1-1; D is possibly TRBD1 (5 bases). The CDR3 contains 13 residues. V was pared by 7 bases and J by 5 bases, with 14 bases between. The CDR3 sequence: CASNPRVETEAFF. For the CDR3, the DNA is TGTGCCAGCAACCCCAGGGTGGAAACTGAAGCTTTCTTT.

This chain joins TRBV7-2 and TRBJ2-1; TRBD2 agrees at 13 bases. Germline values: CDR1 SGHTA, CDR2 FQGNSA. The CDR3 length is 16 residues. With 8 bases clipped from V and 0 bases from J, the junction kept 4 bases outside the gene matches. DNA for the CDR3: TGTGCCAGCCTACGGACTAGCGGGAGCTCCTACAATGAGCAGTTCTTC. It codes for CASLRTSGSSYNEQFF. Combining the CDR3 with reference TRBV7-2 and TRBJ2-1 gives the whole variable domain GAGVSQSPSNKVTEKGKDVELRCDPISGHTALYWYRQSLGQGLEFLIYFQGNSAPDKSGLPSDRFSAERTGGSVSTLTIQRTQQEDSAVYLCASLRTSGSSYNEQFFGPGTRLTVL.

The rearrangement joins TRBV7-2 to TRBJ1-1; possible D gene TRBD1, 6 bases. CDR1 is SGHTA, CDR2 FQGNSA, per germline. V was clipped by 2 bases and J by 5 bases, with 18 bases between them. The CDR3 sequence is 16 residues long. The CDR3 reads CASSLSPTGLGTEAFF. CDR3 nucleotides: TGTGCCAGCAGCTTAAGCCCGACAGGCTTAGGGACTGAAGCTTTCTTT.

This clonotype was observed a handful of times. V gene TRBV10-3 combines with J gene TRBJ2-5; 7 bases fit TRBD1. With 5 bases clipped from V and 2 bases from J, the junction kept 2 bases outside the gene matches. Per the germline V gene, CDR1 is ENHRY and CDR2 is SYGVKD. This CDR3 region has 13 residues. CDR3 region: CAISIRGQETQYF. CDR3 DNA: TGTGCCATCAGTATCAGGGGGCAAGAGACCCAGTACTTC.

The chain joins TRBV7-9 to TRBJ2-7; no reliable D call. Deletions cut 5 bases from V and 6 bases from J, with 23 bases between. The CDR3 extends over 16 amino acids. CDR1 and CDR2 from the germline V gene are SEHNR and FQNEAQ (reference sequence). CDR3 amino acids: CASSTEMRGPRGEQYF. The CDR3 DNA is TGTGCCAGCAGCACCGAAATGAGAGGCCCCCGAGGCGAGCAGTACTTC.

The J gene is TRBJ1-1, the V gene TRBV5-1, with D perhaps matching TRBD1 (6 bases). In germline, CDR1 is SGHRS, CDR2 YFSETQ. V dropped 4 bases and J dropped 0 bases, with 13 bases sitting between them. This CDR3 has 15 amino acids. This chain's CDR3 is CASSVTGTMNTEAFF. The CDR3 DNA is TGCGCCAGCAGCGTAACCGGGACAATGAACACTGAAGCTTTCTTT. Variable domain in full (rest from reference TRBV5-1 and TRBJ1-1): KAGVTQTPRYLIKTRGQQVTLSCSPISGHRSVSWYQQTPGQGLQFLFEYFSETQRNKGNFPGRFSGRQFSNSRSEMNVSTLELGDSALYLCASSVTGTMNTEAFFGQGTRLTVV.

This clonotype has at least ten counts. V gene TRBV6-1 combines with J gene TRBJ2-7; the D call may be TRBD1 or TRBD2 (5 bases each). This CDR3 is built from 15 residues. Germline lookup yields CDR1 MNHNS and CDR2 SASEGT. Trimming removed 6 bases from V and 4 bases from J, with 19 bases in between. The chain's CDR3 is CASRPGPARWYEQYF. CDR3 sequence (DNA): TGTGCCAGCAGACCGGGACCCGCGAGGTGGTACGAGCAGTACTTC.

The chain has TRBV7-2 and TRBJ2-2; 9 nucleotides match TRBD2. The CDR3 has 15 residues. Germline V gene data show CDR1 as SGHTA and CDR2 as FQGNSA. With V trimmed by 3 bases and J by 4 bases, 3 bases remained unmatched. CDR3: CASSFSSGVTGELFF. The CDR3 DNA is TGTGCCAGCAGCTTTTCTAGCGGGGTCACCGGGGAGCTGTTTTTT.

The chain joins TRBV7-6 to TRBJ2-3; the match to TRBD1 covers 7 bases. The CDR3 consists of 15 residues. Trimming cost V 7 bases and J 0 bases; bases outside gene matches: 7. Germline CDR1 reads SGHVS; CDR2 reads FNYEAQ. CDR3 protein: CASIPRGTSTDTQYF. The CDR3 nucleotides read TGTGCCAGCATCCCCAGGGGGACCAGCACAGATACGCAGTATTTT. The full variable domain, rest sourced from reference TRBV7-6 and TRBJ2-3, is GAGVSQSPRYKVTKRGQDVALRCDPISGHVSLYWYRQALGQGPEFLTYFNYEAQQDKSGLPNDRFSAERPEGSISTLTIQRTEQRDSAMYRCASIPRGTSTDTQYFGPGTRLTVL.

The chain is built from TRBV7-4 and TRBJ1-1, with 10 bases matching TRBD1. Germline loops: CDR1 SGHVT, CDR2 SQSDAQ. The CDR3 length is 21 residues. The junction had 24 bases not matched to a gene; V was cut back by 5 bases and J by 3 bases. As DNA, the CDR3 is TGTGCCAGCAGCGACCCGGCCCCCCGCCGCGGACAGGGGGTCCGGTACACTGAAGCTTTCTTT. Translated, it gives CASSDPAPRRGQGVRYTEAFF.

This clonotype was seen ten or more times. This chain links TRBV7-2 with TRBJ2-6; TRBD2 aligns across 8 bases. V lost 4 bases and J lost 4; bases outside the gene matches: 9. Germline V gives CDR1 SGHTA, CDR2 FQGNSA. CDR3 size: 17 residues. This CDR3 reads CASSYRPGGRGANVLTF. Written as DNA, the CDR3 is TGTGCCAGCAGCTACCGGCCGGGGGGGAGAGGGGCCAACGTCCTGACTTTC.

The chain couples TRBV23-1 to TRBJ1-6, with TRBD1 matching over 7 bases. TRBV23-1 falls under the ORF class, with uncertain function. Germline trimming cut 6 bases from V and 5 bases from J; bases unmatched to any gene: 10. The CDR3 consists of 16 residues. Here the CDR3 reads CASRNDRVTDNSPLHF. The CDR3 DNA follows: TGCGCCAGCAGGAATGACAGGGTCACAGATAATTCACCCCTCCACTTT.

This clonotype was picked up a small number of times. The genes are TRBV11-3 and TRBJ2-2, with D perhaps TRBD2 (5 bases). The CDR3 contains 16 residues. The germline V and J ends were trimmed by 10 bases and 0 bases, with 18 bases remaining between them. CDR1 is SGHNT, CDR2 YENEEA, per germline. Here the CDR3 DNA reads TGTGCCATGACTACGGGGAGAATTGCGAACACCGGGGAGCTGTTTTTT. Amino acid sequence: CAMTTGRIANTGELFF.

This clonotype was detected a few times. This chain uses TRBV12-5 with TRBJ2-1; the match to TRBD2 covers 11 bases. Germline V gene lookup returns CDR1 LGHNT and CDR2 FRNRAP. The CDR3 length is 15 residues. With V trimmed by 4 bases and J by 6 bases, 5 bases remained unmatched. DNA of the CDR3: TGTGCTAGTGGTTCGGGGACTAGCGGTTCCAATGAGCAGTTCTTC. It is translated as CASGSGTSGSNEQFF.

The J gene is TRBJ1-4, the V gene TRBV19; no firm D call. CDR1 and CDR2 (germline): LNHDA, SQIVND (reference sequence). This CDR3 contains 11 residues. The V end lost 10 bases, the J end lost 6 bases, and 9 bases lay between the germline ends. CDR3 region: CATGPYEKLFF. CDR3 in DNA: TGTGCCACAGGACCGTATGAAAAACTGTTTTTT. Using reference TRBV19 and TRBJ1-4 for the parts outside the CDR3, the full variable domain is DGGITQSPKYLFRKEGQNVTLSCEQNLNHDAMYWYRQDPGQGLRLIYYSQIVNDFQKGDIAEGYSVSREKKESFPLTVTSAQKNPTAFYLCATGPYEKLFFGSGTQLSVL.

The gene calls are TRBV5-6 and TRBJ1-5; 7 bases fit TRBD1. V dropped 4 bases and J dropped 3; count of bases not matched to a gene: 7. CDR1 and CDR2 (germline): SGHDT, YYEEEE. The CDR3 covers 15 residues. This CDR3 is CASSQSTGLNQPQHF. For the CDR3, the DNA is TGTGCCAGCAGCCAATCGACAGGGCTCAATCAGCCCCAGCATTTT.

V usage is TRBV9 and J usage is TRBJ2-7; D ambiguous. Per the germline V gene, CDR1 is SGDLS and CDR2 is YYNGEE. This CDR3 is built from 14 residues. V was clipped by 0 bases and J by 0 bases, with 7 bases between them. The CDR3 region is CASSVGPTSYEQYF. The CDR3 DNA follows: TGTGCCAGCAGCGTAGGCCCTACCTCCTACGAGCAGTACTTC.

This clonotype was seen a few times. This chain links TRBV28 with TRBJ1-1; tentative D call: TRBD1 (6 bases). Trimming pared 3 bases from V and 0 bases from J, leaving 11 bases between. Germline V lookup: CDR1 MDHEN, CDR2 SYDVKM. The CDR3 is made up of 15 amino acids. The DNA of the CDR3 is TGTGCCAGCAGTTTCCAGGGGTCTATGAACACTGAAGCTTTCTTT. Translated: CASSFQGSMNTEAFF.

This clonotype was seen only a few times. V usage is TRBV7-2 and J usage is TRBJ2-5, with TRBD1 matching 7 bases. The CDR3 is made up of 13 amino acids. Germline V lookup: CDR1 SGHTA, CDR2 FQGNSA. V gave up 5 bases and J gave up 2 bases; unmatched junction bases: 2. The CDR3 spells CASSGQVQETQYF. The CDR3, as DNA: TGTGCCAGCAGCGGACAGGTACAAGAGACCCAGTACTTC.

This clonotype turned up a few times. For the CDR3, the DNA is TGCGCCAGCAGCCAAGTACCGGCAGGGTACACCGGGGAGCTGTTTTTT. Translating it yields CASSQVPAGYTGELFF. The J gene is TRBJ2-2, the V gene TRBV4-3, with D tentatively TRBD1 (5 bases). The ends were cut back, 1 base at V and 3 bases at J, with 12 bases in the middle. The CDR3 has 16 residues. CDR1 LGHNA and CDR2 YSLEER come from the germline V gene.

This clonotype was recorded a few times. The chain employs TRBV6-1 and TRBJ2-5; TRBD1 or TRBD2 may be the D gene (5 bases each). The V gene's germline CDR1 is MNHNS and CDR2 SASEGT. Trimming left V 7 bases short and J 4 bases short, with 19 bases between. The CDR3 is 15 amino acids. As DNA, the CDR3 is TGTGCCAGCATCCCACCCGGTGGGGCGGGAGAGACCCAGTACTTC. Translating it yields CASIPPGGAGETQYF.